The present TCR beta chain was sequenced within a study of identifying expanded T cells in peripheral blood. Some clones are missing from TCRdb's copy, which holds only in-frame ones; the method was immunoSEQ multiplex PCR. The table lists around 100,000 clones, 80% to 90% of them singletons. During the collection period, no donor immune events like infections were recorded. Study-level results: Over about two and four weeks, about 15 and 18 clones changed, versus roughly 1.1 between replicates. Across healthy donors, higher total template counts meant significantly greater approximately two-week count variance.

Between the trimmed V and J ends, which lost 0 bases and 2 bases, there was a span of 4 bases. CDR1 and CDR2 (germline): MNHNY, SVGAGI (reference sequence). The CDR3 totals 14 residues. Concerning this clone itself: Antigen: not known.

The chain recombines TRBV6-6 with TRBJ2-2; no clear D. The sequencing sample was made of blood. The clonotype comes from a person aged 18 to 70 in good health. CDR3 amino acids: CASSYSLNTGELFF. The DNA of the CDR3 is TGTGCCAGCAGTTACTCGCTAAACACCGGGGAGCTGTTTTTT.